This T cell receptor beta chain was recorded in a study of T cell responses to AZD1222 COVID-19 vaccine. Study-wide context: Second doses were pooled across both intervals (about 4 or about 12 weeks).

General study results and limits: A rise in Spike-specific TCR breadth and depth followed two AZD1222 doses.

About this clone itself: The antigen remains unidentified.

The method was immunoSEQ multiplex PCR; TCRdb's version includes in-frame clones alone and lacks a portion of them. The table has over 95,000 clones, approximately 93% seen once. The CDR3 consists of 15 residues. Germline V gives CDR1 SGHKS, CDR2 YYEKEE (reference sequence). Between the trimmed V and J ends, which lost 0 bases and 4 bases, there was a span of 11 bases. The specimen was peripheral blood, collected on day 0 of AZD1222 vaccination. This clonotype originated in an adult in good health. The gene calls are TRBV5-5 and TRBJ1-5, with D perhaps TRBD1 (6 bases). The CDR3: CASSLVAGTNQPQHF. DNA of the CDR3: TGTGCCAGCAGCTTGGTAGCGGGGACAAATCAGCCCCAGCATTTT.